Shown below are 21 T cell receptor beta chains from a single sample sequenced in a study of human T cells and chemical hapten exposure. As for time point: patch test 3, about 24 weeks after DPC sensitization. Documented treatment: therapeutic diphenylcyclopropenone sensitization with weekly scalp DPC. TCRdb fed the RACE reads into MiXCR, producing one record per CDR3 protein. This table has under 200,000 distinct CDR3 sequences, 25% to 35% appearing once. The starting material was whole blood, obtained in connection with sensitization to the hapten diphenylcyclopropenone (DPC). The receptors here all came from a woman between 18 and 29 years old with alopecia areata. Some clones in this sample may be carry-over from other donors' samples.

This clonotype was counted only a few times. The chain uses TRBV11-3 and TRBJ2-2; 10 bases agree with TRBD1. Germline V lookup: CDR1 SGHNT, CDR2 YENEEA. The V segment lost 6 bases and the J segment 6 bases; nucleotides outside the gene matches: 7. CDR3 length equals 15 residues. The CDR3 nucleotides are TGTGCCAGCAGTTTCTCCGGGACAGGGGCCGGGGAGCTGTTTTTT. Translation: CASSFSGTGAGELFF.

There are many counts of this clonotype. The chain carries TRBV7-9 and TRBJ2-1, with TRBD1 matching over 9 bases. The CDR3 length is 14 residues. Germline lookup yields CDR1 SEHNR and CDR2 FQNEAQ (reference sequence). V shed 8 bases and J 6 bases; nucleotides not matched to a gene: 8. This CDR3 is CASHRDRVGNEQFF. Written as DNA, the CDR3 is TGTGCCAGCCACCGGGACAGGGTTGGCAATGAGCAGTTCTTC.

The table lists this clonotype with a few counts. This sequence joins TRBV4-1 and TRBJ1-2; tentatively, D is TRBD1 (6 bases). This CDR3 region has 15 residues. The V gene's germline CDR1 is MGHRA and CDR2 YSYEKL. V was cut by 0 bases and J by 2 bases, with 10 bases left in between. CDR3 region: CASSQEAGVNYGYTF. CDR3 sequence (DNA): TGCGCCAGCAGCCAAGAGGCAGGGGTGAACTATGGCTACACCTTC.

The chain links TRBV4-2 to TRBJ2-3; D call uncertain. V was shortened by 3 bases and J by 2 bases, with 9 bases between the two germline ends. Looked up from germline, CDR1 is LGHNA and CDR2 is YNFKEQ. The CDR3 covers 14 residues. As DNA, the CDR3 is TGTGCCAGCAGCCATACAGATTCCACAGATACGCAGTATTTT. Translation gives CASSHTDSTDTQYF.

This clonotype was detected only a few times. The J gene is TRBJ2-1, the V gene TRBV3-1; D gene unclear. V lost 0 bases to trimming and J lost 0 bases, with 21 bases between them. This CDR3 has 20 amino acids. CDR1 is LGHDT and CDR2 is YNNKEL in the germline V gene (reference sequence). CDR3 region: CASSQDPLFPAPSSYNEQFF. CDR3 DNA: TGTGCCAGCAGCCAAGATCCCCTTTTTCCTGCGCCGAGCTCCTACAATGAGCAGTTCTTC.

CDR3 in DNA: TGTGCCAGCAGTTACCGGCCTGGCTCACCCCTCCACTTT. The encoded protein is CASSYRPGSPLHF. J is TRBJ1-6 and V is TRBV6-2 or TRBV6-3, with unresolved D. V was clipped by 2 bases and J by 10 bases, with 9 bases between them. CDR3 size: 13 residues. The V gene's germline CDR1 is MNHEY and CDR2 SVGEGT.

The sample holds a few counts of this clonotype. The genes are TRBV28 and TRBJ2-7, with TRBD1 matching over 9 bases. The CDR3 covers 14 residues. Germline trimming cut 6 bases from V and 5 bases from J; bases unmatched to any gene: 8. In germline, CDR1 is MDHEN, CDR2 SYDVKM. This CDR3 reads CASRQGALRNEQYF. The CDR3 DNA is TGTGCCAGCAGACAGGGGGCGCTTCGTAACGAGCAGTACTTC. Filled out from reference TRBV28 and TRBJ2-7, the complete variable domain reads DVKVTQSSRYLVKRTGEKVFLECVQDMDHENMFWYRQDPGLGLRLIYFSYDVKMKEKGDIPEGYSVSREKKERFSLILESASTNQTSMYLCASRQGALRNEQYFGPGTRLTVT.

The CDR3, as DNA: TGCAGCGTTCGGGACAGGGGGCTGACCGGGGAGCTGTTTTTT. Translation: CSVRDRGLTGELFF. The chain couples TRBV29-1 to TRBJ2-2; 12 bases line up with TRBD1. J was trimmed by 5 bases and V by 5 bases; bases with no gene match: 3. Per the germline V gene, CDR1 is SQVTM and CDR2 is ANQGSEA. This CDR3 has 14 residues.

V usage is TRBV5-1 and J usage is TRBJ2-7; D might be TRBD1 (5 bases). The CDR3 consists of 16 residues. Trimming shortened V by 0 bases and J by 0 bases, and 13 bases separated the two germline ends. Germline CDR1 is SGHRS and CDR2 is YFSETQ. CDR3 in DNA: TGCGCCAGCAGCTTGGGGGGCAAACTTGCCTCCTACGAGCAGTACTTC. Protein sequence: CASSLGGKLASYEQYF.

This chain links TRBV3-1 with TRBJ2-7, with unresolved D. From germline, CDR1 is LGHDT and CDR2 YNNKEL (reference sequence). The CDR3 runs to 12 residues. Trimming shortened V by 1 base and J by 9 bases, and 10 bases separated the two germline ends. The CDR3 DNA reads TGTGCCAGCAGCCAAGGCAAGCTGGGGCAGTACTTC. Amino acid sequence: CASSQGKLGQYF.

The V gene is TRBV24-1, the J gene TRBJ1-1; D unresolved. Germline V gene sequence: CDR1 KGHDR, CDR2 SFDVKD. The CDR3 is made up of 13 amino acids. V shed 4 bases and J shed 1 base, with 6 bases lying between them. CDR3 region: CATSEGKNTEAFF. CDR3 nucleotides: TGTGCCACCAGTGAGGGGAAGAACACTGAAGCTTTCTTT.

The V call is TRBV4-3, the J call TRBJ2-1; D not certain. The CDR3 totals 16 residues. Germline V gene lookup returns CDR1 LGHNA and CDR2 YSLEER. Between the trimmed V and J ends, which lost 0 bases and 3 bases, there was a span of 12 bases. As DNA, the CDR3 is TGCGCCAGCAGCCAAGAAGGCGGCAGGATCTACAATGAGCAGTTCTTC. It translates to CASSQEGGRIYNEQFF.

The chain combines TRBV2 with TRBJ1-4, with 7 bases identical to TRBD1. CDR1 SNHLY and CDR2 FYNNEI come from the germline V gene. The junction had 11 bases not matched to a gene; V was cut back by 3 bases and J by 7 bases. The CDR3 contains 16 residues. The CDR3 sequence: CASSDPEPQGIEKLFF. Written as DNA, the CDR3 is TGTGCCAGCAGTGATCCCGAACCACAGGGGATTGAAAAACTGTTTTTT. The full variable domain, its missing parts supplied by reference TRBV2 and TRBJ1-4, is EPEVTQTPSHQVTQMGQEVILRCVPISNHLYFYWYRQILGQKVEFLVSFYNNEISEKSEIFDDQFSVERPDGSNFTLKIRSTKLEDSAMYFCASSDPEPQGIEKLFFGSGTQLSVL.

The chain uses TRBV20-1 and TRBJ2-5; 7 bases agree with TRBD2. The V and J ends lost 6 bases and 3 bases, in that order; junction bases with no gene match: 7. The germline gives CDR1 DFQATT, CDR2 SNEGSKA (reference sequence). This CDR3 region has 13 residues. CDR3 region: CSAPPGREETQYF. The CDR3 DNA reads TGCAGTGCCCCTCCAGGGAGGGAAGAGACCCAGTACTTC.

The chain carries TRBV4-1 and TRBJ2-1, with D possibly being TRBD2 (5 bases). CDR1 MGHRA and CDR2 YSYEKL come from the germline V gene. The CDR3 has 17 amino acids. V shed 0 bases and J shed 9 bases, with 21 bases lying between them. CDR3 nucleotide sequence: TGCGCCAGCAGCCAAGACCCCTCGGCCGGGGTTTGGAGTGAGCAGTTCTTC. As protein: CASSQDPSAGVWSEQFF.

This clonotype was detected many times. The rearrangement links TRBV7-9 to TRBJ1-4; D unresolved. The CDR3 consists of 12 residues. The V and J ends lost 2 bases and 8 bases respectively, with 6 bases between them. CDR1 is SEHNR, CDR2 FQNEAQ, per germline (reference sequence). This CDR3 is CASSLNSEKLFF. In nucleotides, the CDR3 is TGTGCCAGCAGCTTAAACTCAGAAAAACTGTTTTTT.

A few counts support this clonotype. The chain couples TRBV28 to TRBJ2-7; TRBD1 aligns across 9 bases. The germline V gene encodes CDR1 MDHEN and CDR2 SYDVKM. With V trimmed by 5 bases and J by 2 bases, 7 bases remained unmatched. The CDR3 is 15 amino acids. The CDR3 DNA sequence: TGTGCCAGCAGTCCCTCGGGACAGGGTCCCTACGAGCAGTACTTC. Its protein product is CASSPSGQGPYEQYF. Full variable domain (rest looked up from reference TRBV28 and TRBJ2-7): DVKVTQSSRYLVKRTGEKVFLECVQDMDHENMFWYRQDPGLGLRLIYFSYDVKMKEKGDIPEGYSVSREKKERFSLILESASTNQTSMYLCASSPSGQGPYEQYFGPGTRLTVT.

The chain is built from TRBV6-4 and TRBJ2-3; 9 nucleotides line up with TRBD2. CDR1 and CDR2 from the germline V gene are MRHNA and SNTAGT. V lost 6 bases and J lost 6; bases outside the gene matches: 7. This CDR3 contains 14 residues. This CDR3 reads CASSPVAGVDTQYF. The CDR3 DNA follows: TGTGCCAGCAGCCCGGTAGCGGGAGTGGATACGCAGTATTTT.

The chain carries TRBV12-3 or TRBV12-4 and TRBJ2-3; D gene uncertain. This CDR3 region has 13 residues. Trimming stripped 0 bases from V and 4 bases from J, with 5 bases between. CDR3 nucleotide sequence: TGTGCCAGCAGTTTAGCGATGGCAGATACGCAGTATTTT. Translated, it gives CASSLAMADTQYF.

This clonotype showed up just a few times. The chain recombines TRBV20-1 with TRBJ1-5, with a tentative D call TRBD1 (5 bases). The CDR3 loop spans 14 amino acids. Germline loops: CDR1 DFQATT, CDR2 SNEGSKA (reference sequence). Trimming removed 5 bases from V and 3 bases from J, with 14 bases in between. CDR3 amino acids: CSAPWGGNNQPQHF. The CDR3 nucleotides read TGCAGTGCTCCCTGGGGGGGGAACAATCAGCCCCAGCATTTT.

V usage is TRBV6-2 or TRBV6-3 and J usage is TRBJ2-7; 8 bases fit TRBD1. From germline, CDR1 is MNHEY and CDR2 SVGEGT. V dropped 8 bases and J dropped 5; count of bases not matched to a gene: 5. This CDR3 has 12 residues. Here the CDR3 DNA reads TGTGCCAGCCGGACAGGGTTCCACGAGCAGTACTTC. This translates into CASRTGFHEQYF.